This record looks at one TCR beta chain sequence and its context. Its antigen is not known. TCRdb redid the calling of the RT-PCR reads with MiXCR, one entry per CDR3 protein. Of about 800,000 distinct CDR3 sequences detected, 21% appear once; the ten largest clones hold more than 8.5%. The data were obtained in a study of response to subunit inactivated influenza vaccine. Findings of the study overall: After each seasonal influenza vaccination, few new T cells are recruited, the authors suggested.

Sample: PBMCs from blood, taken more than 4 days after vaccination. The clonotype comes from a man aged 50 or older who received an inactivated influenza vaccine.

Here the CDR3 reads CSGGQGASYEQYF. The CDR3 bases are TGCAGCGGGGGACAGGGGGCAAGCTACGAGCAGTACTTC. The chain combines TRBV29-1 with TRBJ2-7, with 12 positions matching TRBD1. From germline, CDR1 is SQVTM and CDR2 ANQGSEA. The CDR3 length is 13 residues. With V trimmed by 7 bases and J by 3 bases, 4 bases remained unmatched.